Sequencing of this T cell receptor (beta chain) was carried out in a study of tumor and adjacent non-tumor tissue in lung cancer. Study-level information: Samples averaged about 4.2 million productive TCRbeta reads each.

This CDR3 region has 15 residues. Germline-derived CDR1 and CDR2 are SGHAT and FQNNGV. On this clonotype: Its antigen is not identified. One junction end disagrees with the germline gene, perhaps due to a read error.

The template was RNA from unsorted bulk tissue. Newly diagnosed lung cancer patients had thoracic surgery in China, August–November 2014, without prior chemotherapy. A modified ARM-PCR protocol with three rounds of nested PCR amplified TCRbeta. TCRdb itself ran the multiplex PCR reads through MiXCR, one entry per CDR3 protein. In the table there are more than 85,000 distinct CDR3 sequences, over 75% of which are singletons. Study-level findings and limits: Tumor tissue had significantly higher TCR diversity than normal lung.

The sample comprised lung tumor tissue. The source is a man between 70 and 80 years old with non-small cell lung cancer. The J gene is TRBJ1-4, the V gene TRBV11-2; D possibly corresponds to TRBD1 (6 bases). CDR3 sequence reads: CDSSRSGTSNEEPFF. As DNA, the CDR3 is TGTGACAGCAGCAGAAGTGGGACAAGTAATGAAGAACCGTTTTTT.